This T cell receptor beta chain was recovered during a study of shared clonotypes between healthy human individuals. The CDR3 totals 16 residues. Germline assignment: CDR1 SGHTA and CDR2 FQGNSA. V was cut by 1 base and J by 7 bases, with 20 bases left in between. Method: immunoSEQ multiplex PCR; TCRdb's copy keeps in-frame clones and lacks some. This repertoire shows 2 million to 2.5 million clones, 90% to 95% found once; its top ten account for 0.1% to 0.15%. The specimen was naive CD4+ T cells sorted from blood. Indicated subset: CD45RA+ positively selected. The chain links TRBV7-2 to TRBJ2-7; D is unresolved. This sequence was found in a man aged 18 to 29 in good health. CDR3 sequence: CASSLGGGPSSWEQYF. In nucleotides, the CDR3 is TGTGCCAGCAGCTTAGGCGGCGGCCCCAGTTCGTGGGAGCAGTACTTC.